This record covers a single TCR beta chain. MiXCR, run by TCRdb on the RT-PCR reads, gives a single entry per CDR3 protein. The sample comprises hundreds of thousands of distinct CDR3 sequences, 11% of which are singletons, and 9.5% to 11% rests with the top ten. This sample is part of a study of response to subunit inactivated influenza vaccine. These data were likewise used in another study, on T cells expressing NK-cell markers. As that study records: Synthesis of TCR beta cDNA relied on 5'RACE template switching carrying UMIs. Source material for TCR beta repertoires consisted of sorted CD3+CD56+NKG2C+, CD3+CD56+NKG2C- and CD3+CD56-NKG2C+ T cells. Most of the eight sequenced donors tested HCMV-seropositive; one tested seronegative. Several of the experiments relied on an anti-gamma-delta TCR antibody so that only alpha-beta TCR T cells were sorted. It is unclear if expanded NKG2C-expressing clones target HCMV antigens.

Material: PBMCs from blood, obtained on the day of vaccination. This receptor was taken from a man aged 45-60 years who received an inactivated influenza vaccine.

CDR3 nucleotides: TGTGCCAGCAGCTTTGGGGAGAGACCCCGGAGCTCCTATAATTCACCCCTCCACTTT. Its protein is CASSFGERPRSSYNSPLHF. V and J are TRBV11-2 and TRBJ1-6; D is unclear. V shed 3 bases and J shed 0 bases, with 18 bases lying between them. This CDR3 has 19 amino acids. Germline CDR1 and CDR2: SGHAT and FQNNGV.